A selection of T cell receptor beta chains follows, all from one sample in a study of blood T cell repertoires in COVID-19. Sequenced by immunoSEQ multiplex PCR; TCRdb stores in-frame clones only, minus some. The sample contains roughly 250,000 clones, nearly 85% of which appear only once. Sequenced input: peripheral blood. The source of these receptors is a human donor in a cohort sampled during active COVID-19. CDR3s include the opening cysteine and the closing phenylalanine or tryptophan. The order of the fields is V gene, CDR3 length, D gene, J gene, clone size, CDR3 protein, CDR3 DNA. A D gene is named only where the DNA matches it firmly. Size is stated for part of the rows, as once, few or many counts, or as a class when the clone is expanded.

TRBV29-1	14	TRBD1	TRBJ2-7	NA	CSVVLRQGADEQYF	TGCAGCGTTGTTCTCCGTCAGGGGGCTGACGAGCAGTACTTC
TRBV27	16	TRBD2	TRBJ2-7	NA	CASSSLGAGGPYEQYF	TGTGCCAGCAGTTCTCTCGGAGCGGGGGGACCCTACGAGCAGTACTTC
TRBV19	16	TRBD1	TRBJ1-5	NA	CASRKTGKGSNQPQHF	TGTGCCAGTAGGAAGACAGGGAAGGGTAGCAATCAGCCCCAGCATTTT
TRBV6-2/TRBV6-3	13	NA	TRBJ1-1	NA	CASSYRVLAEAFF	TGTGCCAGCAGTTACCGGGTATTAGCTGAAGCTTTCTTT
TRBV7-3	15	NA	TRBJ1-6	NA	CASSLDTGLNSPLHF	TGTGCCAGCAGCTTAGATACAGGGCTTAATTCACCCCTCCACTTT
TRBV19	13	NA	TRBJ1-1	once	CASSVTDYTEAFF	TGTGCCAGTAGTGTCACAGATTACACTGAAGCTTTCTTT
TRBV5-6	14	TRBD2	TRBJ2-7	few	CASSSTGGSYEQYF	TGTGCCAGCAGTTCCACGGGGGGGAGCTACGAGCAGTACTTC
TRBV5-8	13	NA	TRBJ1-1	NA	CASNSGRNTEAFF	TGTGCCAGCAACTCAGGTCGTAACACTGAAGCTTTCTTT
TRBV4-1	17	TRBD2	TRBJ2-2	NA	CASSQGLAGVRTGELFF	TGCGCCAGCAGCCAAGGTCTAGCGGGAGTGAGGACCGGGGAGCTGTTTTTT
TRBV7-3	12	NA	TRBJ2-1	few	CASSSTSNEQFF	TGTGCCAGCAGCTCGACATCCAATGAGCAGTTCTTC
TRBV7-2	15	TRBD2	TRBJ2-5	NA	CASSLGAGGVETQYF	TGTGCCAGCAGCTTAGGAGCGGGGGGCGTGGAGACCCAGTACTTC
TRBV9	16	TRBD2	TRBJ2-2	NA	CASSPGLAGLGGELFF	TGTGCCAGCAGCCCAGGACTAGCGGGACTTGGTGGGGAGCTGTTTTTT
TRBV4-1	18	TRBD1	TRBJ1-1	NA	CASSQEGGTGRISSEAFF	TGCGCCAGCAGCCAAGAGGGAGGGACAGGCCGTATTAGTTCTGAAGCTTTCTTT
TRBV19	14	TRBD2	TRBJ2-2	NA	CASSGRYNTGELFF	TGTGCCAGTAGCGGGAGGTATAACACCGGGGAGCTGTTTTTT
TRBV27	17	TRBD1	TRBJ1-1	NA	CASSPGQGALRNTEAFF	TGTGCCAGCAGCCCGGGACAGGGGGCCCTACGGAACACTGAAGCTTTCTTT
TRBV9	15	TRBD1	TRBJ2-7	NA	CASSVGTGGSYEQYF	TGTGCCAGCAGCGTAGGGACAGGTGGAAGTTACGAGCAGTACTTC
TRBV27	13	NA	TRBJ2-5	few	CASSQALKETQYF	TGTGCCAGCAGTCAGGCCTTAAAAGAGACCCAGTACTTC
TRBV29-1	14	NA	TRBJ2-2	NA	CSASQGMNTGELFF	TGCAGCGCCAGCCAGGGGATGAACACCGGGGAGCTGTTTTTT
TRBV7-2	14	TRBD2	TRBJ2-7	NA	CASTPIRGAYEQYF	TGTGCCAGCACCCCGATTCGGGGGGCCTACGAGCAGTACTTC
TRBV11-3	14	NA	TRBJ1-1	NA	CASSRGLSDTEAFF	TGTGCCAGCAGCAGGGGACTTTCGGACACTGAAGCTTTCTTT
TRBV19	14	NA	TRBJ2-2	once	CASSTRATSGELFF	TGTGCCAGTAGTACCAGGGCCACCAGCGGGGAGCTGTTTTTT
TRBV27	16	NA	TRBJ1-6	NA	CASRGSARELNSPLHF	TGTGCCAGCAGGGGGTCGGCGAGGGAACTTAATTCACCCCTCCACTTT
TRBV14	17	TRBD2	TRBJ2-5	NA	CASSHPTPGLGLETQYF	TGTGCCAGCAGCCACCCGACCCCGGGACTAGGATTGGAGACCCAGTACTTC
TRBV7-2	13	NA	TRBJ2-1	NA	CASSLAKGFEQFF	TGTGCCAGCAGCTTAGCGAAGGGGTTTGAGCAGTTCTTC
TRBV4-3	16	TRBD2	TRBJ2-1	NA	CASSQEPSGAGDEQFF	TGCGCCAGCAGCCAAGAGCCTAGCGGGGCCGGGGATGAGCAGTTCTTC
TRBV9	16	TRBD2	TRBJ2-1	NA	CASSVAVAGVDNEQFF	TGTGCCAGCAGCGTCGCTGTAGCGGGGGTCGACAATGAGCAGTTCTTC
TRBV5-1	16	NA	TRBJ2-5	NA	CASSLGQKPSQETQYF	TGCGCCAGCAGCTTGGGTCAAAAGCCTAGTCAAGAGACCCAGTACTTC
TRBV7-2	14	TRBD1	TRBJ1-4	NA	CASNRRGLDEKLFF	TGTGCCAGCAACCGGAGGGGGCTTGATGAAAAACTGTTTTTT
TRBV6-6	15	NA	TRBJ2-7	NA	CASTKKGQGRNEQYF	TGTGCCAGCACCAAGAAGGGGCAGGGCAGAAACGAGCAGTACTTC
TRBV7-2	11	NA	TRBJ1-2	NA	CASSLEDSYTF	TGTGCCAGCAGCTTAGAGGACAGCTACACCTTC
TRBV7-8	16	TRBD2	TRBJ2-1	once	CASSQWRGSSYNEQFF	TGTGCCAGCAGTCAGTGGCGGGGGAGCTCCTACAATGAGCAGTTCTTC
TRBV9	14	TRBD1	TRBJ1-1	NA	CASSPGVGTGTAFF	TGTGCCAGCAGCCCCGGTGTAGGGACAGGGACGGCTTTCTTT
TRBV14	16	TRBD1	TRBJ1-1	NA	CASSPFLGQMNTEAFF	TGTGCCAGCAGCCCCTTCCTGGGACAGATGAACACTGAAGCTTTCTTT
TRBV11-2	15	TRBD2	TRBJ2-2	few	CASSASGSNTGELFF	TGTGCCAGCAGCGCTAGCGGTTCGAACACCGGGGAGCTGTTTTTT
TRBV11-1	11	NA	TRBJ2-4	once	CASFQKNIQYF	TGTGCCAGCTTTCAAAAAAACATTCAGTACTTC
TRBV5-4	17	TRBD2	TRBJ2-1	once	CASRGGSGREVGNEQFF	TGTGCCAGCCGCGGAGGAAGCGGGAGGGAGGTGGGGAATGAGCAGTTCTTC
TRBV7-8	13	NA	TRBJ1-2	NA	CASSGIQGYGYTF	TGTGCCAGCAGCGGAATCCAGGGGTATGGCTACACCTTC
TRBV3-1/TRBV3-2	15	TRBD1	TRBJ1-5	NA	CASSQGGQDNQPQHF	TGTGCCAGCAGCCAAGGGGGACAGGATAATCAGCCCCAGCATTTT
TRBV6-6	13	TRBD1	TRBJ1-2	few	CASSTRQGMAYTF	TGTGCCAGCAGTACTCGACAGGGGATGGCCTACACCTTC
TRBV7-2	16	NA	TRBJ1-6	NA	CASSLAGGGSGSPLHF	TGTGCCAGCAGCTTAGCCGGTGGGGGGTCGGGTTCACCCCTCCACTTT
TRBV4-2	17	TRBD2	TRBJ2-2	NA	CASSQVKSGTNTGELFF	TGTGCCAGCAGCCAAGTCAAGAGCGGGACCAACACCGGGGAGCTGTTTTTT
TRBV11-3	14	TRBD2	TRBJ2-3	once	CASKLAGGQGTQYF	TGTGCCAGCAAACTAGCGGGGGGCCAGGGTACGCAGTATTTT
TRBV2	13	NA	TRBJ2-2	NA	CASNRLNTGELFF	TGTGCCAGCAATCGACTGAACACCGGGGAGCTGTTTTTT
TRBV14	13	NA	TRBJ2-3	NA	CASSQERKDTQYF	TGTGCCAGCAGCCAAGAGAGAAAAGATACGCAGTATTTT
TRBV6-2/TRBV6-3	19	TRBD2	TRBJ2-1	few	CASSYSTSGGAGSYNEQFF	TGTGCCAGCAGTTACTCCACTAGCGGGGGGGCGGGTTCCTACAATGAGCAGTTCTTC
TRBV5-5	15	TRBD1	TRBJ1-1	NA	CASSFNQGASTEAFF	TGTGCCAGCAGCTTTAACCAGGGGGCATCTACTGAAGCTTTCTTT
TRBV19	15	NA	TRBJ1-4	NA	CASSGSRGNGEKLFF	TGTGCCAGTAGTGGGTCCCGAGGTAATGGGGAAAAACTGTTTTTT
TRBV6-5	15	TRBD1	TRBJ2-1	NA	CASSPLTGSGNEQFF	TGTGCCAGCAGCCCCTTGACAGGGTCGGGGAATGAGCAGTTCTTC
TRBV5-1	13	TRBD1	TRBJ2-7	NA	CASSPGQGNEQYF	TGCGCCAGCAGCCCCGGACAGGGTAACGAGCAGTACTTC
TRBV28	15	TRBD1	TRBJ1-2	once	CASSPPLQGAYGYTF	TGTGCCAGCAGCCCACCCCTACAGGGGGCGTATGGCTACACCTTC
TRBV21-1	17	NA	TRBJ2-2	NA	CASSTPALAGDTGELFF	TGTGCCAGCAGCACTCCCGCTCTAGCGGGAGACACCGGGGAGCTGTTTTTT
TRBV7-3	14	TRBD1	TRBJ1-1	few	CASSLQGVNTEAFF	TGTGCCAGCAGCTTACAGGGGGTGAACACTGAAGCTTTCTTT
TRBV28	15	TRBD1	TRBJ2-2	few	CASFWGQGATGELFF	TGTGCCAGTTTTTGGGGACAGGGAGCCACCGGGGAGCTGTTTTTT